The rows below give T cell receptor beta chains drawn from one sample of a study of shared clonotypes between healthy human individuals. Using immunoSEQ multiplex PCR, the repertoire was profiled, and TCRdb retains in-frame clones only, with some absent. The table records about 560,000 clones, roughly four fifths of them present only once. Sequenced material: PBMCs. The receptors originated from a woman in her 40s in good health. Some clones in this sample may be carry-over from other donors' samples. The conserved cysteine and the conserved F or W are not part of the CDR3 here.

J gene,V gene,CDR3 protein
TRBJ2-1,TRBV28,ASSFVLAGVYNEQF
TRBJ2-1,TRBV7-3,ASSRWETTSIYEQF
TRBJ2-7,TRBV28,ASTPQDRDFAYEQY
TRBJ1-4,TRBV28,ASSPDRFGEKLF
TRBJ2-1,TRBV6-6,ASSQPGLAGGEQF
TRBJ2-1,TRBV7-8,ASSSRLAGGLNEQF
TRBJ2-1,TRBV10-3,AISESSGFNEQF
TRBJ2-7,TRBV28,ASRGGGAKEYEQY
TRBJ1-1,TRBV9,ASSVGAGQVDTEAF
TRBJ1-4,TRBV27,ASSSRDRGEKLF
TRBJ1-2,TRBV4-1,ASSQQAGLGYGYT
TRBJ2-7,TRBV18,ASSPPSGSSYEQY
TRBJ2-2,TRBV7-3,ASSSRGGGELF
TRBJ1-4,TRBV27,ASSSGLGEKLF
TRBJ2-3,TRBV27,ASSSTQGSGTDTQY
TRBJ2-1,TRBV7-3,ASSLETYNEQF
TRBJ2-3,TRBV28,ASSPLPDTQY
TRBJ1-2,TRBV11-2,ASSSERTGNYGYT
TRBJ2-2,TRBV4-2,ASSQAPDYLNTGELF
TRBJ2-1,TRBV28,ASRTDRFDNEQF
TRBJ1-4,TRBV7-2,ASSLWQTEKLF
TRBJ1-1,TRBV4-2,ASSQGVTRVNTEAF
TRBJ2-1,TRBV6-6,ASSYWGQTNEQF
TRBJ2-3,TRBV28,ASSLSLLAGGTQY
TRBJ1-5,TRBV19,ASSTLSRGAIQPQH
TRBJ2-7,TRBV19,ATSQGPYEQY
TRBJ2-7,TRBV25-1,ASSASHEQY
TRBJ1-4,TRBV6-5,ASGDRTNEKLF
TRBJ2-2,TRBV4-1,ASSQGSGSSGTGELF